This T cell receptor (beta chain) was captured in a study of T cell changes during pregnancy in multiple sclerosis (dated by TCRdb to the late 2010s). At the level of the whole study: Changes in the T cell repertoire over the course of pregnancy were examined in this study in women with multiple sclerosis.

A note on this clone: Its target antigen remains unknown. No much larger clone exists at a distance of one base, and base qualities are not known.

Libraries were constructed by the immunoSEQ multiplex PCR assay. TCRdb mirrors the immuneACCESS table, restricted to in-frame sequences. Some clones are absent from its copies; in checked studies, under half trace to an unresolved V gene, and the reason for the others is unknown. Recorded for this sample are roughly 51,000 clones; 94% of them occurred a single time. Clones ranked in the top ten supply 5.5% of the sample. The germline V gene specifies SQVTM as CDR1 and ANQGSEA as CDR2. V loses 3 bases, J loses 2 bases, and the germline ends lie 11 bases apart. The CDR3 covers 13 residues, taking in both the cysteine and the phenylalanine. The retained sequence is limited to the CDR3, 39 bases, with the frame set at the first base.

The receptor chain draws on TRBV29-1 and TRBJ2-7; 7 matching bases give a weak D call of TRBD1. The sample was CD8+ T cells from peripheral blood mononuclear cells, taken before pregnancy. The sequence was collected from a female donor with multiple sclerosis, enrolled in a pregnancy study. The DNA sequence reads TGCAGCGTTGAGGGCAGGGGGGCCTACGAGCAGTACTTC. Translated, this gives CSVEGRGAYEQYF.